The entry that follows covers one TCR beta chain sequence. What it recognizes is unknown. This specimen belongs to a study of OX40 agonist ivuxolimab in advanced cancers. Study at large: Ivuxolimab, an antibody that agonizes OX40 (CD134), was administered to the patients. A diagnosis of hepatocellular carcinoma, melanoma, renal cell or head and neck cancer was present in dose-escalation patients. Study outcomes and limitations: Expanded clones belonging to CD8+ T cells outnumbered, on average, those of CD4+.

The CDR3 loop spans 14 amino acids. V was cut by 1 base and J by 2 bases, with 7 bases left in between. Germline V CDR1 and CDR2: MGHDK, SYGVNS. Patients were ineligible given autoimmune disease history or systemic immunosuppression. The table came from immunoSEQ multiplex PCR; TCRdb's copy has only in-frame clones and leaves some out. The sample has tens of thousands of clones, approximately 91% seen once. The sample here was CD4+ or CD8+ T cells sorted from blood, taken in a trial of the OX40 agonist ivuxolimab. The chain links TRBV25-1 to TRBJ2-3; D is unclear. This receptor was taken from an adult with an advanced solid tumor such as melanoma, head and neck, liver or kidney cancer. Written as DNA, the CDR3 is TGTGCCAGCAGTGAATTTAGCCTCACAGATACGCAGTATTTT. Its translation: CASSEFSLTDTQYF.